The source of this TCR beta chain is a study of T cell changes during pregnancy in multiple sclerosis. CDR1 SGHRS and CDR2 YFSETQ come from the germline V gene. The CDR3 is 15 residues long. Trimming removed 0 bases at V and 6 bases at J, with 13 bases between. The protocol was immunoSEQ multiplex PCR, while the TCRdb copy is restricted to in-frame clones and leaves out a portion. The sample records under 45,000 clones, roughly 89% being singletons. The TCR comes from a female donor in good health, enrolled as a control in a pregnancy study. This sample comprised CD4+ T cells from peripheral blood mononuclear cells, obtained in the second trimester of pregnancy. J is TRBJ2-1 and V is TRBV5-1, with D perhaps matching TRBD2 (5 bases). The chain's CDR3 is CASSLGLTSSNEQFF. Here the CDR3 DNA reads TGCGCCAGCAGCTTGGGGCTCACTAGTTCCAATGAGCAGTTCTTC.